The T cell receptor (beta chain) described here comes from a study of T-cell reconstitution after alpha-beta-depleted transplantation in children. Preparation of the TCRbeta library was carried out with unique molecular identifiers. From the PCR reads, TCRdb called clonotypes with MiXCR, one entry per CDR3 protein. The table shows hundreds of thousands of distinct CDR3 sequences, with 20% to 25% occurring only once. This clonotype was sampled from a boy younger than two who had a stem cell transplant for acute myeloid leukemia, so the T cells may come from the graft donor. The source material was PBMCs, mostly from graft donor cells, sampled 360 days after TCRalphabeta/CD19-depleted stem cell transplant.

CDR3 DNA sequence: TGCAGTGCACAGGACAGGGCCGACTATGGCTACACCTTC. Amino acids: CSAQDRADYGYTF. The chain recombines TRBV20-1 with TRBJ1-2; 8 bases line up with TRBD1. Per germline, CDR1 DFQATT and CDR2 SNEGSKA (reference sequence). Germline trimming cut 6 bases from V and 3 bases from J; bases unmatched to any gene: 6. The CDR3 is 13 residues long.